These 19 T cell receptor beta chains share one sample of origin, sequenced in a study of technical replicates of blood from a few donors. Libraries were prepared by immunoSEQ multiplex PCR; TCRdb keeps only in-frame clonotypes and omits some of them. Of about 15,000 clones in the sample, more than 70% are singletons; the top ten hold about a tenth. Material: PBMCs. These receptor sequences come from a human donor in good health.

V and J are TRBV6-1 and TRBJ1-5; D is perhaps TRBD1 (6 bases). There are 13 residues in the CDR3. Trimming took 7 bases from V and 5 from J, leaving 12 bases between them. CDR1 MNHNS and CDR2 SASEGT come from the germline V gene. CDR3 nucleotides: TGTGCCAGCAACCGGGACACCTATCAGCCCCAGCATTTT. Translated, it gives CASNRDTYQPQHF.

This sequence joins TRBV30 and TRBJ2-1; 7 bases match TRBD2. J gave up 0 bases and V 4 bases, and 0 bases lay outside the gene matches. Germline V gene sequence: CDR1 GTSNPN, CDR2 SVGIG (reference sequence). This CDR3 is built from 13 residues. The CDR3 nucleotides read TGTGCCTGGAAGCGGGACTCCTACAATGAGCAGTTCTTC. This sequence encodes CAWKRDSYNEQFF.

The chain has TRBV4-2 and TRBJ2-1; TRBD2 matches 12 bases. This CDR3 comprises 15 residues. From germline, CDR1 is LGHNA and CDR2 YNFKEQ. With 6 bases clipped from V and 4 bases from J, the junction kept 4 bases outside the gene matches. The CDR3 region is CASSPSGRVYNEQFF. For the CDR3, the DNA is TGTGCCAGCAGTCCTAGCGGGAGGGTATACAATGAGCAGTTCTTC.

The chain links TRBV7-9 to TRBJ2-5; tentatively, D is TRBD2 (6 bases). CDR1 and CDR2 (germline): SEHNR, FQNEAQ (reference sequence). The CDR3 runs 14 residues. V lost 5 bases and J 5 bases, leaving 15 bases between the germline ends. The CDR3 protein is CASSSYGSGETQYF. As DNA, the CDR3 is TGTGCCAGCAGCAGCTACGGGAGTGGGGAGACCCAGTACTTC.

The rearrangement links TRBV5-4 to TRBJ2-3; weak D call: TRBD2 (6 bases). CDR1 is SGHNT, CDR2 YYREEE, per germline (reference sequence). The CDR3 has 16 residues. The V end lost 5 bases, the J end lost 6 bases, and 22 bases lay between the germline ends. The CDR3 sequence is CASSSLLADFRDTQYF. The CDR3 bases are TGTGCCAGCAGTTCGCTTTTAGCGGATTTTCGGGATACGCAGTATTTT.

CDR3 DNA sequence: TGCAGCGTTGAAGACAGGGCCGGCTATGGCTACACCTTC. This codes for CSVEDRAGYGYTF. The V and J genes are TRBV29-1 and TRBJ1-2, with D possibly TRBD1 on 5 matching bases. V shed 0 bases and J shed 4 bases, with 9 bases lying between them. CDR1 SQVTM and CDR2 ANQGSEA come from the germline V gene. The CDR3 covers 13 residues.

This clone was seen a single time. The chain employs TRBV11-2 and TRBJ2-1; 13 bases agree with TRBD2. Germline CDR1 and CDR2: SGHAT and FQNNGV. The CDR3 is made up of 18 amino acids. J was trimmed by 3 bases and V by 1 base; bases with no gene match: 6. Here the CDR3 reads CASSLVGLAGESYNEQFF. CDR3 DNA sequence: TGTGCCAGCAGCTTAGTCGGACTAGCGGGAGAAAGCTACAATGAGCAGTTCTTC. Filled out from reference TRBV11-2 and TRBJ2-1, the complete variable domain reads EAGVAQSPRYKIIEKRQSVAFWCNPISGHATLYWYQQILGQGPKLLIQFQNNGVVDDSQLPKDRFSAERLKGVDSTLKIQPAKLEDSAVYLCASSLVGLAGESYNEQFFGPGTRLTVL.

The chain uses TRBV28 and TRBJ2-5; D unresolved. CDR3 size: 11 residues. The V and J ends lost 4 bases and 4 bases respectively, with 4 bases between them. Germline V gene data show CDR1 as MDHEN and CDR2 as SYDVKM. The CDR3 region is CASSSRETQYF. The CDR3 DNA follows: TGTGCCAGCAGTTCCAGAGAGACCCAGTACTTC.

The rearrangement uses TRBV19 and TRBJ1-2; TRBD1 aligns across 7 bases. CDR1 and CDR2 from the germline V gene are LNHDA and SQIVND (reference sequence). The ends lost 6 bases at V and 8 bases at J; junction bases unmatched: 6. This CDR3 contains 12 residues. DNA of the CDR3: TGTGCCAGTAGCTCCCACAGGGGCGGCTACACCTTC. Translating it yields CASSSHRGGYTF.

V usage is TRBV6-5 and J usage is TRBJ2-7; TRBD1 aligns across 7 bases. After removal of 2 bases from V and 7 bases from J, the junction contained 8 bases not matched to a gene. The CDR3 sequence is 14 residues long. Germline assignment: CDR1 MNHEY and CDR2 SVGAGI. In DNA, the CDR3 is TGTGCCAGCAGTTACCCCGGGACAGATAGGGAGCAGTACTTC. Its translation is CASSYPGTDREQYF.

This clone was seen more than once but under ten times. The rearrangement links TRBV5-4 to TRBJ2-7; TRBD2 aligns across 9 bases. Germline lookup yields CDR1 SGHNT and CDR2 YYREEE (reference sequence). This CDR3 region has 17 residues. J was trimmed by 6 bases and V by 3 bases; bases with no gene match: 16. For the CDR3, the DNA is TGTGCCAGCAGCTCGGGGGGGGCTAGCGGGATCGCAACCGAGCAGTACTTC. Translation gives CASSSGGASGIATEQYF.

The V gene is TRBV5-1, the J gene TRBJ2-1; 7 bases are shared with TRBD2. The V segment lost 2 bases and the J segment 8 bases; nucleotides outside the gene matches: 7. CDR3 size: 14 residues. Germline V gene lookup returns CDR1 SGHRS and CDR2 YFSETQ. This CDR3 reads CASSLAGPTDEQFF. The CDR3 nucleotides are TGCGCCAGCAGCTTAGCGGGGCCGACCGATGAGCAGTTCTTC.

The chain has TRBV6-1 and TRBJ2-1, with D possibly being TRBD2 (5 bases). CDR1 and CDR2 (germline): MNHNS, SASEGT. Trimming cost V 5 bases and J 6 bases, with 11 bases left between them. The CDR3 contains 13 residues. The CDR3 DNA reads TGTGCCAGCAGTACCGGAGGTCCCAATGAGCAGTTCTTC. Its translation: CASSTGGPNEQFF.

The CDR3 sequence: CASSESLGQAYEQYF. CDR3 nucleotides: TGCGCCAGCAGTGAGTCACTGGGGCAGGCCTACGAGCAGTACTTC. The V and J genes are TRBV10-1 and TRBJ2-7; TRBD1 might be the D (5 bases). This CDR3 has 15 amino acids. Trimming pared 0 bases from V and 2 bases from J, leaving 11 bases between. Per germline, CDR1 WNHNN and CDR2 SYGVQD (reference sequence).

J is TRBJ2-1 and V is TRBV27; 9 bases are a match to TRBD2. Germline CDR1 is MNHEY and CDR2 is SMNVEV (reference sequence). This CDR3 is built from 17 residues. Losses at the gene ends were 5 bases for V and 3 bases for J; bases not matched to a gene: 11. CDR3 nucleotide sequence: TGTGCCAGCAGTCACCTCGGGGGACTAGCCCACTACAATGAGCAGTTCTTC. This encodes CASSHLGGLAHYNEQFF.

This chain links TRBV9 with TRBJ1-1, with D possibly TRBD1 on 6 matching bases. This CDR3 contains 13 residues. Trimming pared 4 bases from V and 4 bases from J, leaving 11 bases between. Germline values: CDR1 SGDLS, CDR2 YYNGEE. The CDR3 is CASSTGTPTEAFF. The CDR3 DNA sequence: TGTGCCAGCAGCACAGGGACACCCACTGAAGCTTTCTTT. Combining the CDR3 with reference TRBV9 and TRBJ1-1 gives the whole variable domain DSGVTQTPKHLITATGQRVTLRCSPRSGDLSVYWYQQSLDQGLQFLIQYYNGEERAKGNILERFSAQQFPDLHSELNLSSLELGDSALYFCASSTGTPTEAFFGQGTRLTVV.

A single count supports this clone. The rearrangement links TRBV7-2 to TRBJ2-1; D gene unclear. Germline values: CDR1 SGHTA, CDR2 FQGNSA. V lost 4 bases, J lost 7 bases, and 8 bases lay in between. The length of the CDR3 is 12 residues. The CDR3 nucleotides are TGTGCCAGCAGCTCCTACTCGAATGAGCAGTTCTTC. Translated: CASSSYSNEQFF.

V usage is TRBV5-6 and J usage is TRBJ1-5, with a tentative D call TRBD1 (5 bases). With 4 bases removed from V and 4 bases from J, the gap between germline ends came to 12 bases. Germline loops: CDR1 SGHDT, CDR2 YYEEEE. The CDR3 runs to 14 residues. CDR3 DNA: TGTGCCAGCAGCCATGGGGCGGGAAATCAGCCCCAGCATTTT. Protein product: CASSHGAGNQPQHF.

The rearrangement joins TRBV19 to TRBJ1-1, with TRBD1 identical over 7 bases. There are 14 residues in the CDR3. V trimming: 5 bases; J trimming: 3 bases; junction bases outside the gene matches: 6. Germline V gene lookup returns CDR1 LNHDA and CDR2 SQIVND (reference sequence). CDR3 in DNA: TGTGCCAGTAGTTCGGGGGACAGCCACACTGAAGCTTTCTTT. Amino acids: CASSSGDSHTEAFF.